Each of the 31 T cell receptor beta chains below was sequenced from the same sample in a study of CD8 T cells in ankylosing spondylitis. Whole-study results and caveats: A TCR beta motif of about eight highly homologous variants seemed to mark ankylosing spondylitis blood.

TCRdb used MiXCR to reprocess the 5' RACE reads, holding one entry per CDR3 protein. Seen here are about 210,000 distinct CDR3 sequences, roughly 6.6% observed once, and the top ten hold more than 13%. The antigens these receptors bind are not known. The specimen was blood, either unsorted or a sorted T cell fraction (not recorded which). Every receptor here comes from a male donor with ankylosing spondylitis.

The sample holds many counts of this clonotype. The V call is TRBV6-2 or TRBV6-3, the J call TRBJ2-1; D remains ambiguous. Trimming took off 7 bases at V and 1 base at J, with 14 bases between the two ends. Germline CDR1 and CDR2: MNHEY and SVGEGT. This CDR3 comprises 15 residues. CDR3 loop: CASTQPRVSYNEQFF. In DNA form, the CDR3 reads TGTGCCAGCACCCAGCCTAGGGTTTCCTACAATGAGCAGTTCTTC.

This clonotype was counted at least ten times. This sequence joins TRBV5-5 and TRBJ1-6, with 9 bases lining up with TRBD1. The CDR3 loop spans 16 amino acids. Germline lookup yields CDR1 SGHKS and CDR2 YYEKEE (reference sequence). V lost 0 bases to trimming and J lost 9 bases; unmatched junction nucleotides: 7. CDR3: CASSLAGGQGGSPLHF. The CDR3 nucleotides read TGTGCCAGCAGCTTGGCTGGGGGACAGGGAGGTTCACCCCTCCACTTT.

This clonotype was seen many times. V and J are TRBV20-1 and TRBJ1-1, with D unresolved. Trimming left V 2 bases short and J 4 bases short, with 14 bases between. Looked up from germline, CDR1 is DFQATT and CDR2 is SNEGSKA (reference sequence). CDR3 length: 14 residues. Here the CDR3 DNA reads TGCAGTGCTAGACCGCTGCGGGGAGGCACTGAAGCTTTCTTT. It specifies CSARPLRGGTEAFF.

This clonotype was found a few times. This chain joins TRBV20-1 and TRBJ2-7, with TRBD1 identical over 10 bases. V gave up 5 bases and J gave up 6 bases; unmatched junction bases: 1. The CDR3 loop spans 11 amino acids. Per germline, CDR1 DFQATT and CDR2 SNEGSKA (reference sequence). The CDR3 here is CSARQGAEQYF. As DNA, the CDR3 is TGCAGTGCTCGACAGGGGGCCGAGCAGTACTTC.

Ten or more counts support this clonotype. V gene TRBV10-2 combines with J gene TRBJ2-7; D gene uncertain. The CDR3 loop spans 14 amino acids. Trimming removed 1 base from V and 0 bases from J, with 7 bases in between. The germline CDR1 and CDR2 sequences are WSHSY and SAAADI. The CDR3 here is CASSEWSSSYEQYF. Written as DNA, the CDR3 is TGCGCCAGCAGTGAGTGGTCAAGCTCCTACGAGCAGTACTTC.

The chain links TRBV6-4 to TRBJ2-7; a weak D match, TRBD2 (5 bases). CDR3 size: 13 residues. Trimming took off 5 bases at V and 3 bases at J, with 11 bases between the two ends. The germline gives CDR1 MRHNA, CDR2 SNTAGT. The CDR3 is CASSHGVDYEQYF. The CDR3, as DNA: TGTGCCAGCAGTCACGGGGTAGACTACGAGCAGTACTTC.

This clonotype was counted at least ten times. The chain links TRBV24-1 to TRBJ2-1; TRBD2 matches 11 bases. The CDR3 length is 15 residues. The V gene's germline CDR1 is KGHDR and CDR2 SFDVKD. The V gene end was trimmed by 4 bases and the J gene end by 3 bases; junction bases not matched to a gene: 1. The CDR3 loop reads CATSELAGDYNEQFF. CDR3 in DNA: TGTGCCACCAGTGAACTAGCGGGGGACTACAATGAGCAGTTCTTC.

This clonotype came up many times. J is TRBJ2-2 and V is TRBV27, with unresolved D. The CDR3 contains 11 residues. Trimming left V 11 bases short and J 6 bases short, with 10 bases between. Germline CDR1 is MNHEY and CDR2 is SMNVEV (reference sequence). CDR3 loop: CAVVKSGELFF. The CDR3 coding sequence is TGTGCCGTTGTTAAATCCGGGGAGCTGTTTTTT.

This clonotype was counted many times. V gene TRBV12-3 or TRBV12-4 combines with J gene TRBJ1-2; D may be TRBD1 (6 bases). This CDR3 comprises 15 residues. V gave up 7 bases and J gave up 8 bases, with 23 bases separating them. CDR3 region: CASTYTSQGRGGYTF. CDR3 DNA: TGTGCCAGCACTTATACCTCACAGGGAAGGGGAGGCTACACCTTC.

This clonotype showed up many times. The chain is built from TRBV25-1 and TRBJ2-2; tentative D call: TRBD1 (5 bases). This CDR3 spans 13 amino acids. Germline CDR1 is MGHDK and CDR2 is SYGVNS. The V end was cut by 3 bases, the J end by 3 bases, with 5 bases between. CDR3 coding DNA: TGTGCCAGCAGTGACAGGGACACCGGGGAGCTGTTTTTT. It translates to CASSDRDTGELFF.

This clonotype has a handful of counts. V usage is TRBV27 and J usage is TRBJ2-1; TRBD1 is a possible D gene (6 bases). V lost 8 bases and J lost 9, with 20 bases in between. CDR1 is MNHEY and CDR2 is SMNVEV in the germline V gene (reference sequence). This CDR3 spans 14 amino acids. The CDR3 here is CASRGHLRKSEQFF. In nucleotides, the CDR3 is TGTGCCAGCCGGGGACACCTGCGAAAAAGTGAGCAGTTCTTC.

Concerning this clonotype itself: A much larger clonotype is one base distant, so this may be a read error. The rearrangement uses TRBV29-1 and TRBJ1-2; no firm D call. CDR1 SQVTM and CDR2 ANQGSEA come from the germline V gene. This CDR3 comprises 13 residues. The chain's CDR3 is CCVEEAADYGYTF. The CDR3, as DNA: TGCTGCGTTGAAGAGGCCGCCGACTATGGCTACACCTTC. Filled out from reference TRBV29-1 and TRBJ1-2, the complete variable domain reads SAVISQKPSRDICQRGTSLTIQCQVDSQVTMMFWYRQQPGQSLTLIATANQGSEATYESGFVIDKFPISRPNLTFSTLTVSNMSPEDSSIYLCCVEEAADYGYTFGSGTRLTVV.

This clonotype came up many times. V and J are TRBV7-9 and TRBJ1-6, with 8 bases fitting TRBD1. The CDR3 sequence is 16 residues long. V dropped 4 bases and J dropped 9; count of bases not matched to a gene: 11. Germline assignment: CDR1 SEHNR and CDR2 FQNEAQ (reference sequence). The CDR3 DNA sequence: TGTGCCAGCAGCTCCCAAGGCCAGGGGGCGCGTTCACCCCTCCACTTT. Encoded protein: CASSSQGQGARSPLHF.

In this sample, this clonotype turned up many times. DNA for the CDR3: TGTGCCAGCAGCTTAGTGGACAGGCTCCACGAGCAGTACTTC. Protein sequence: CASSLVDRLHEQYF. The chain uses TRBV7-9 and TRBJ2-7; TRBD1 agrees at 7 bases. V lost 1 base, J lost 5 bases, and 5 bases stayed unmatched. The CDR3 covers 14 residues. Germline V gene data show CDR1 as SEHNR and CDR2 as FQNEAQ (reference sequence). The full variable domain, its missing parts supplied by reference TRBV7-9 and TRBJ2-7, is DTGVSQNPRHKITKRGQNVTFRCDPISEHNRLYWYRQTLGQGPEFLTYFQNEAQLEKSRLLSDRFSAERPKGSFSTLEIQRTEQGDSAMYLCASSLVDRLHEQYFGPGTRLTVT.

This clonotype was seen many times. The chain joins TRBV4-3 to TRBJ1-1; D is perhaps TRBD1 (5 bases). Trimming removed 1 base at V and 3 bases at J, with 12 bases between. Germline V CDR1 and CDR2: LGHNA, YSLEER. The CDR3 loop spans 15 amino acids. The CDR3, as DNA: TGCGCCAGCAGCCAAGTTTACCAAGGGGACACTGAAGCTTTCTTT. Translated: CASSQVYQGDTEAFF.

This clonotype was observed many times. This sequence joins TRBV14 and TRBJ1-2; D perhaps matches TRBD1 (6 bases). CDR1 is SGHDN and CDR2 is FVKESK in the germline V gene. V shed 0 bases and J shed 8 bases, with 10 bases lying between them. The CDR3 has 13 amino acids. This chain's CDR3 is CASSQEDRRGYTF. CDR3 DNA: TGTGCCAGCAGCCAAGAAGACAGGCGAGGCTACACCTTC.

This clonotype appeared a few times. The chain links TRBV5-1 to TRBJ2-7, with D maybe TRBD2 (6 bases). Trimming left V 2 bases short and J 0 bases short, with 12 bases between. CDR3 length equals 15 residues. CDR1 SGHRS and CDR2 YFSETQ come from the germline V gene. The CDR3, as DNA: TGCGCCAGCAGCTTTGGGCCTAGCGCCTCCTACGAGCAGTACTTC. This translates into CASSFGPSASYEQYF. Filled out from reference TRBV5-1 and TRBJ2-7, the complete variable domain reads KAGVTQTPRYLIKTRGQQVTLSCSPISGHRSVSWYQQTPGQGLQFLFEYFSETQRNKGNFPGRFSGRQFSNSRSEMNVSTLELGDSALYLCASSFGPSASYEQYFGPGTRLTVT.

The chain joins TRBV9 to TRBJ2-2; 7 bases agree with TRBD2. The CDR3 runs 16 residues. CDR1 is SGDLS and CDR2 is YYNGEE in the germline V gene. The V gene end was trimmed by 0 bases and the J gene end by 4 bases; junction bases not matched to a gene: 6. This chain's CDR3 is CASSVGGTTVTGELFF. CDR3 nucleotides: TGTGCCAGCAGCGTAGGAGGGACTACCGTCACCGGGGAGCTGTTTTTT.

This clonotype was observed at least ten times. The CDR3 sequence is CASSQGDRLNYEQYF. CDR3 DNA: TGCGCCAGCAGCCAGGGGGACAGGCTCAACTACGAGCAGTACTTC. This rearrangement joins TRBV4-3 to TRBJ2-7, with 8 bases matching TRBD1. There are 15 residues in the CDR3. The junction had 7 bases not matched to a gene; V was cut back by 3 bases and J by 3 bases. Germline V gene sequence: CDR1 LGHNA, CDR2 YSLEER.

This clonotype has at least ten counts. The rearrangement links TRBV4-3 to TRBJ2-6; no firm D call. Germline loops: CDR1 LGHNA, CDR2 YSLEER. V was trimmed by 0 bases and J by 9 bases, leaving 12 bases between them. The CDR3 length is 15 residues. This chain's CDR3 is CASSQDETWGNVLTF. As DNA, the CDR3 is TGCGCCAGCAGCCAAGATGAGACTTGGGGCAACGTCCTGACTTTC.

In its sample, this clonotype was seen many times. V and J are TRBV27 and TRBJ2-7, with TRBD1 matching 8 bases. CDR1 and CDR2 (germline): MNHEY, SMNVEV (reference sequence). The CDR3 has 15 residues. Germline trimming cut 2 bases from V and 1 base from J; bases unmatched to any gene: 4. The CDR3 here is CASSLMDRVSYEQYF. CDR3 in DNA: TGTGCCAGCAGTTTAATGGACAGGGTGTCCTACGAGCAGTACTTC.

This clonotype was seen only a few times. The CDR3 nucleotides are TGTGCCAGCAGCGCACCCGGGGGCGGCTACGAGCAGTACTTC. Translation: CASSAPGGGYEQYF. V is TRBV7-2 and J is TRBJ2-7, with D tentatively TRBD1 or TRBD2 (6 bases each). Trimming pared 5 bases from V and 3 bases from J, leaving 14 bases between. This CDR3 has 14 amino acids. Germline V gene lookup returns CDR1 SGHTA and CDR2 FQGNSA.

V and J are TRBV4-3 and TRBJ2-7; 7 nucleotides line up with TRBD1. This CDR3 is built from 16 residues. CDR1 and CDR2 (germline): LGHNA, YSLEER. V lost 3 bases and J lost 2; bases outside the gene matches: 10. This CDR3 is CASSHPDRATPYEQYF. The CDR3 nucleotides read TGCGCCAGCAGCCACCCCGACAGGGCCACCCCCTACGAGCAGTACTTC.

This clonotype was detected a few times. This chain joins TRBV5-1 and TRBJ2-7, with TRBD1 matching over 9 bases. Germline loops: CDR1 SGHRS, CDR2 YFSETQ. The CDR3 is 16 residues long. The V and J ends lost 0 bases and 2 bases, in that order; junction bases with no gene match: 6. This CDR3 is CASSLEPDRGAYEQYF. CDR3 coding DNA: TGCGCCAGCAGCTTGGAGCCGGACAGGGGAGCCTACGAGCAGTACTTC.

This clonotype was found many times. The chain joins TRBV4-3 to TRBJ2-3; 7 nucleotides agree with TRBD2. The CDR3 loop spans 16 amino acids. V dropped 1 base and J dropped 3; count of bases not matched to a gene: 7. The germline V gene encodes CDR1 LGHNA and CDR2 YSLEER. The CDR3 DNA is TGCGCCAGCAGCCAAGGGGAGGGCGGTTTTACAGATACGCAGTATTTT. It specifies CASSQGEGGFTDTQYF.

This rearrangement joins TRBV7-6 to TRBJ2-2; D ambiguous. CDR3 length: 13 residues. Trimming removed 3 bases from V and 5 bases from J, with 7 bases in between. Germline assignment: CDR1 SGHVS and CDR2 FNYEAQ. The CDR3 sequence is CASSFGVTGELFF. The CDR3 nucleotides are TGTGCCAGCAGCTTCGGAGTAACCGGGGAGCTGTTTTTT.

This clonotype appeared a few times. The V gene is TRBV7-3, the J gene TRBJ2-3; possibly TRBD2 for D (7 bases). The V and J ends lost 2 bases and 2 bases respectively, with 14 bases between them. The CDR3 totals 16 residues. Germline V gene sequence: CDR1 SGHTA, CDR2 FQGTGA. Here the CDR3 reads CASSLVGAGATDTQYF. Here the CDR3 DNA reads TGTGCCAGCAGCTTAGTCGGGGCGGGGGCCACAGATACGCAGTATTTT.

This rearrangement joins TRBV27 to TRBJ1-1, with D maybe TRBD1 (5 bases). The V end was cut by 4 bases, the J end by 1 base, with 10 bases between. Germline V gene lookup returns CDR1 MNHEY and CDR2 SMNVEV (reference sequence). The CDR3 covers 14 residues. CDR3 amino acids: CASSSIGTNTEAFF. Written as DNA, the CDR3 is TGTGCCAGCAGTTCTATCGGGACGAACACTGAAGCTTTCTTT.

This clonotype came up many times. The chain has TRBV5-6 and TRBJ1-2; 8 nucleotides match TRBD1. Germline V lookup: CDR1 SGHDT, CDR2 YYEEEE. V lost 1 base, J lost 8 bases, and 7 bases stayed unmatched. The CDR3 has 14 amino acids. CDR3 protein: CASSLPTGVGGYTF. The CDR3 nucleotides are TGTGCCAGCAGCTTGCCGACAGGGGTCGGCGGCTACACCTTC.

Ten or more counts support this clonotype. The chain has TRBV29-1 and TRBJ1-1; tentative D call: TRBD1 (5 bases). Germline assignment: CDR1 SQVTM and CDR2 ANQGSEA. V lost 4 bases to trimming and J lost 0 bases, with 9 bases between them. The CDR3 extends over 13 amino acids. The CDR3: CSVGMDMNTEAFF. The CDR3 region has the DNA TGCAGCGTTGGGATGGACATGAACACTGAAGCTTTCTTT.

This clonotype was counted many times. This chain links TRBV29-1 with TRBJ2-1; D is unclear. Trimming took off 5 bases at V and 3 bases at J, with 11 bases between the two ends. The CDR3 totals 13 residues. Germline-derived CDR1 and CDR2 are SQVTM and ANQGSEA. This CDR3 reads CSVPQKIYNEQFF. CDR3 DNA sequence: TGCAGCGTTCCACAGAAAATCTACAATGAGCAGTTCTTC.